This TCR beta chain appears in the sequencing data of a study of T cell responses to AZD1222 COVID-19 vaccine. TCRdb keeps only in-frame clones here, not all; method: immunoSEQ multiplex PCR. The table shows fewer than 200,000 clones, with about 90% occurring only once. The sample was peripheral blood, taken 28 days after the second dose of the MenACWY control vaccine. This TCR was recovered from an adult who received the MenACWY meningococcal vaccine as a control.

The CDR3 reads CASSQKIGTDKPYNEQFF. DNA for the CDR3: TGTGCCAGCAGCCAAAAAATAGGGACCGACAAACCCTACAATGAGCAGTTCTTC. The rearrangement uses TRBV7-6 and TRBJ2-1; D possibly matches TRBD1 or TRBD2 (5 bases each). The V gene lost 5 bases and the J gene lost 2 bases, with 22 bases spanning the gap. The CDR3 sequence is 18 residues long. Germline V gene sequence: CDR1 SGHVS, CDR2 FNYEAQ.